The 9 T cell receptor beta chains below were found in one sample sequenced in a study of tumor and adjacent non-tumor tissue in lung cancer. Three rounds of nested PCR, following a modified ARM-PCR protocol, produced the TCRbeta library. TCRdb passed the multiplex PCR reads through MiXCR, listing each CDR3 protein once. The sample includes about 75,000 distinct CDR3 sequences, around 77% seen only once; the top ten take about an eighth. The template was RNA from unsorted bulk tissue. The sample consisted of lung tumor tissue. These receptors came from a woman in her 50s with non-small cell lung cancer.

The chain is built from TRBV6-4 and TRBJ2-2; D not certain. Germline V CDR1 and CDR2: MRHNA, SNTAGT. The ends were cut back, 3 bases at V and 3 bases at J, with 8 bases in the middle. This CDR3 comprises 14 residues. The DNA of the CDR3 is TGTGCCAGCAGTGAAGTGGGATACACCGGGGAGCTGTTTTTT. Its protein product is CASSEVGYTGELFF.

This clonotype was observed a single time. The conserved closing phenylalanine or tryptophan is absent in this CDR3, likely reflecting a read error. CDR3 coding DNA: TGCGCCAACAGCCAAGAAGGAGGTCTAGTGACCGGGGAGCTGTTTTAT. Translating gives CANSQEGGLVTGELFY. The chain recombines TRBV4-1 with TRBJ2-2, with D maybe TRBD2 (5 bases). Germline values: CDR1 MGHRA, CDR2 YSYEKL. CDR3 length: 16 amino acids.

As to this clonotype: At one of its ends the junction is not consistent with the germline gene, which may arise from a read error. The V call is TRBV10-3, the J call TRBJ1-5, with TRBD1 as a possible D gene (5 bases). Germline CDR1 is ENHRY and CDR2 is SYGVKD. The CDR3 is 17 amino acids. CDR3 DNA: TGTGCCATCAGCCCCGAGGTGGGGGGTTGGAGCAATCAGTCCCATCATTTT. It specifies CAISPEVGGWSNQSHHF.

The sample holds many counts of this clonotype. The chain recombines TRBV20-1 with TRBJ2-1; 16 nucleotides match TRBD2. The CDR3 runs to 16 residues. Germline-derived CDR1 and CDR2 are DFQATT and SNEGSKA (reference sequence). In nucleotides, the CDR3 is TGCAGCTGGGACGGCTGGGGACTAGCGGGAGGGAATGAGCAGTTCTTC. This codes for CSWDGWGLAGGNEQFF.

Points on this clonotype: At one end the junction does not follow the germline gene, possibly because of a read error. The chain joins TRBV20-1 to TRBJ2-7; D may correspond to TRBD1 or TRBD2 (6 bases each). This CDR3 spans 15 amino acids. Germline CDR1 DFQATT, CDR2 SNEGSKA (reference sequence). This CDR3 is CSTNEQVWGAYEQHF. The CDR3 DNA is TGCAGTACAAATGAACAGGTCTGGGGGGCCTACGAGCAGCACTTC.

Concerning this clonotype: Just one base apart from a much larger clone, this may be a read error. The chain joins TRBV24-1 to TRBJ2-2; no clear D gene. Looked up from germline, CDR1 is KGHDR and CDR2 is SFDVKD. The CDR3 is made up of 15 amino acids. CDR3 nucleotides: TGTGCCACCAGTGAGTCGGGCGCGAACATCGGGGAGCTGTTTTTT. It yields the protein CATSESGANIGELFF.

This clonotype has only a few counts. The rearrangement links TRBV29-1 to TRBJ2-5; TRBD2 matches 7 bases. CDR1 is SQVTM and CDR2 is ANQGSEA in the germline V gene. CDR3 length: 14 amino acids. The V and J ends lost 6 bases and 0 bases, in that order; junction bases with no gene match: 7. In DNA form, the CDR3 reads TGCAGCGTCCCTGTCGGGGGGAACCAAGAGACCCAGTACTTC. It specifies CSVPVGGNQETQYF.

The sample holds one count of this clonotype. Lacking the conserved final phenylalanine or tryptophan, this CDR3 likely reflects a read error. V is TRBV7-9 and J is TRBJ2-3, with D possibly being TRBD1 or TRBD2 (5 bases each). The CDR3 loop spans 15 amino acids. Looked up from germline, CDR1 is SEHNR and CDR2 is FQNEAQ (reference sequence). V lost 7 bases and J 2 bases, leaving 16 bases between the germline ends. This chain's CDR3 is CASTQSPGPTDTQYS. The CDR3 DNA sequence: TGTGCCAGCACTCAGAGTCCGGGGCCCACAGATACGCAGTATTCT.

This clonotype was recorded once. Its ends do not fully match the called genes, so a read error is possible. CDR3 nucleotides: TGTGCCAGCAGTGAAGGGGGAGAGGGCTACGAGCTGTACTTC. Its protein is CASSEGGEGYELYF. The chain links TRBV9 to TRBJ2-7, with a weak D call TRBD1 (6 bases). The CDR3 is 14 amino acids. Germline values: CDR1 SGDLS, CDR2 YYNGEE.